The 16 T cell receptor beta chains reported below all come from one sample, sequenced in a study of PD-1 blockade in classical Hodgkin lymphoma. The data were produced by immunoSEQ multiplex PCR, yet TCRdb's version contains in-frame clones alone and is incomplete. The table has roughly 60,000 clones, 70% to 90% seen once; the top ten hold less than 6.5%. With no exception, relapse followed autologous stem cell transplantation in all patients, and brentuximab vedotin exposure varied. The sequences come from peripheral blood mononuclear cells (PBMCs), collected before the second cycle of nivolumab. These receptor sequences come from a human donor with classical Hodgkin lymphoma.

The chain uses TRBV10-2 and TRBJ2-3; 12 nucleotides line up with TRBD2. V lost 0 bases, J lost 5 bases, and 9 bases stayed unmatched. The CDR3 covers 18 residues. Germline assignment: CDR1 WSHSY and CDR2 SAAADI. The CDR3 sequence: CASSESGRLAGGQDTQYF. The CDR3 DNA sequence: TGCGCCAGCAGTGAGTCGGGCCGGCTAGCGGGGGGGCAAGATACGCAGTATTTT.

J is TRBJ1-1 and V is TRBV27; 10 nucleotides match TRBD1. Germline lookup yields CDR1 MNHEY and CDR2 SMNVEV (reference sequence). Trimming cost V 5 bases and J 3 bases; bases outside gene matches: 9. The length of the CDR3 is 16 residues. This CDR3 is CASSLTGTGEHTEAFF. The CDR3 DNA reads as TGTGCCAGCAGTCTTACCGGGACAGGGGAGCACACTGAAGCTTTCTTT.

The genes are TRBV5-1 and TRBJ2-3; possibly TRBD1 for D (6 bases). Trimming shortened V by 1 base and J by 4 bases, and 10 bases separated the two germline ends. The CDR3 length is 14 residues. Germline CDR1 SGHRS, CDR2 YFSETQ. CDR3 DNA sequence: TGCGCCAGCAGCTTGCGGTCAGGGGCAGATACGCAGTATTTT. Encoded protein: CASSLRSGADTQYF. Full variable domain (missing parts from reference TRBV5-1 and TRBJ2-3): KAGVTQTPRYLIKTRGQQVTLSCSPISGHRSVSWYQQTPGQGLQFLFEYFSETQRNKGNFPGRFSGRQFSNSRSEMNVSTLELGDSALYLCASSLRSGADTQYFGPGTRLTVL.

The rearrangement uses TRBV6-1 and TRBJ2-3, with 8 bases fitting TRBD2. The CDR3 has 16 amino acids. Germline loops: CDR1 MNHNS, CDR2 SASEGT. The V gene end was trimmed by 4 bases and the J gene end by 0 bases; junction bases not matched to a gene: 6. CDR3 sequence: CASSVQRGFSTDTQYF. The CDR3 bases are TGTGCCAGCAGTGTCCAGCGGGGGTTTAGCACAGATACGCAGTATTTT.

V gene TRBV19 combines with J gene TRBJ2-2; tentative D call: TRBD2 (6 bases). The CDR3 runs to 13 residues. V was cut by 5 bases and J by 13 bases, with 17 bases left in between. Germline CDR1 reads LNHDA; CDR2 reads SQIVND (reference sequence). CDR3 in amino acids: CASSVNGGKGLFF. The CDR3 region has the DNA TGTGCCAGTAGTGTGAACGGGGGTAAGGGGCTGTTTTTT.

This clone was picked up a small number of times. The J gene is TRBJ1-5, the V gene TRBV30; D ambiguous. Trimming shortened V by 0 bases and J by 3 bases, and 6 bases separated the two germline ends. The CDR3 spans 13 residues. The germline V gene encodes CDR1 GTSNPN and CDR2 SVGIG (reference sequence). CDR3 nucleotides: TGTGCCTGGAGTGTGGAGTACAATCAGCCCCAGCATTTT. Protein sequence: CAWSVEYNQPQHF.

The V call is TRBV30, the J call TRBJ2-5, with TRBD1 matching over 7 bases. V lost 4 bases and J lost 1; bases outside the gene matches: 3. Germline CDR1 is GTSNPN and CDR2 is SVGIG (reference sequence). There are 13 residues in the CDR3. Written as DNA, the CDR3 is TGTGCCTGGACAGGGGGACCCCAAGAGACCCAGTACTTC. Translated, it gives CAWTGGPQETQYF. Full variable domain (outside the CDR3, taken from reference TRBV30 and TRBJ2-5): SQTIHQWPATLVQPVGSPLSLECTVEGTSNPNLYWYRQAAGRGLQLLFYSVGIGQISSEVPQNLSASRPQDRQFILSSKKLLLSDSGFYLCAWTGGPQETQYFGPGTRLLVL.

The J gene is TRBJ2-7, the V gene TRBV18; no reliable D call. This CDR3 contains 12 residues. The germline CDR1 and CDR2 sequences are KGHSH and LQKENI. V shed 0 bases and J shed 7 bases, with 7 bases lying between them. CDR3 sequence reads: CASSPPEEEQYF. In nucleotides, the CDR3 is TGTGCCAGCTCACCACCAGAAGAAGAGCAGTACTTC.

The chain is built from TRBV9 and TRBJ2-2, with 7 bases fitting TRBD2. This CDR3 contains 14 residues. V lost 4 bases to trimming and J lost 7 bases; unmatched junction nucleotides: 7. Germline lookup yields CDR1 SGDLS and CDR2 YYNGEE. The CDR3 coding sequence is TGTGCCAGCAGCCCCCTGACGGGAGGCGGGGAGCTGTTTTTT. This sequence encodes CASSPLTGGGELFF.

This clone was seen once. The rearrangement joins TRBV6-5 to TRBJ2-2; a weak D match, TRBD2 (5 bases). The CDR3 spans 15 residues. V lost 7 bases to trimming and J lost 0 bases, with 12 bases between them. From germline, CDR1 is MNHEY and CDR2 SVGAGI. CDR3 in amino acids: CASNPAEANTGELFF. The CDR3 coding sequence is TGTGCCAGCAACCCAGCGGAGGCGAACACCGGGGAGCTGTTTTTT.

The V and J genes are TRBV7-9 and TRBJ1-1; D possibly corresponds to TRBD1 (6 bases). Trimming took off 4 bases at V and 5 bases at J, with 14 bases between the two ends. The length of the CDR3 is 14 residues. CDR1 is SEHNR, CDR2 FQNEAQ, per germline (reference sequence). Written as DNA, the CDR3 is TGTGCCAGCAGCTACGACAGGTATGATACTGAAGCTTTCTTT. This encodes CASSYDRYDTEAFF.

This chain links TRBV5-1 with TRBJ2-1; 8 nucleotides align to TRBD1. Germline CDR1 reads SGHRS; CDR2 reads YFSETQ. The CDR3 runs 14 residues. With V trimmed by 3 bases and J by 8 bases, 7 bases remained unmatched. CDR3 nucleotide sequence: TGCGCCAGCAGCTCGATGACAGGGGTCGATGAGCAGTTCTTC. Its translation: CASSSMTGVDEQFF.

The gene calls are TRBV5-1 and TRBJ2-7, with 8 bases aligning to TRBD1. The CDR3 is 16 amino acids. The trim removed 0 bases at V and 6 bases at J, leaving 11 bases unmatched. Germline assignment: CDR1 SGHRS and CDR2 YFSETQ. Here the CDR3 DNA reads TGCGCCAGCAGCTTGGCCGCGGCAGGACAGGGTAGCGAGCAGTACTTC. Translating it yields CASSLAAAGQGSEQYF. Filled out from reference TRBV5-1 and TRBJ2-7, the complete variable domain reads KAGVTQTPRYLIKTRGQQVTLSCSPISGHRSVSWYQQTPGQGLQFLFEYFSETQRNKGNFPGRFSGRQFSNSRSEMNVSTLELGDSALYLCASSLAAAGQGSEQYFGPGTRLTVT.

The CDR3 DNA follows: TGTGCTAGTGGTTCTACAGGGGGCACTGAAGCTTTCTTT. Translation gives CASGSTGGTEAFF. The chain employs TRBV12-5 and TRBJ1-1, with 8 bases fitting TRBD1. The ends lost 4 bases at V and 4 bases at J; junction bases unmatched: 2. Germline CDR1 LGHNT, CDR2 FRNRAP. The CDR3 is 13 residues long.

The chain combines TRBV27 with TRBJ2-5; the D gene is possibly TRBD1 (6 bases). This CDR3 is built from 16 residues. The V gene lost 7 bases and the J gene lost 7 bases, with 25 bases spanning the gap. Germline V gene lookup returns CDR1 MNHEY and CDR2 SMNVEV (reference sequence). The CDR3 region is CASTSLGQTGLRTQYF. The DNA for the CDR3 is TGTGCCAGCACCTCGCTTGGGCAGACAGGACTCAGGACCCAGTACTTC.

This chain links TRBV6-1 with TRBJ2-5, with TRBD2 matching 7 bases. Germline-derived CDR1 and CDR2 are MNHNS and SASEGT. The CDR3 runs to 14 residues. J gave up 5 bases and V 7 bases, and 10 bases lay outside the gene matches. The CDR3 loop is CASIPLAGWETQYF. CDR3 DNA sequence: TGTGCCAGCATCCCGTTAGCGGGCTGGGAGACCCAGTACTTC.